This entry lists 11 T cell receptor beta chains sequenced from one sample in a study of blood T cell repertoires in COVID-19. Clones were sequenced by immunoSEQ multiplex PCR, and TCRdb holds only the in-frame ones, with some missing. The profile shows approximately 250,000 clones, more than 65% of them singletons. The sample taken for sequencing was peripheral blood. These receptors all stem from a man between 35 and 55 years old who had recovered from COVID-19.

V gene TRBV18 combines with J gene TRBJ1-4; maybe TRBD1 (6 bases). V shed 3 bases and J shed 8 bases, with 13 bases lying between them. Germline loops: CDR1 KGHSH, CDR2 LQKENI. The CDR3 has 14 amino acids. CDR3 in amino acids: CASSPRGAGEKLFF. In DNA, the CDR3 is TGTGCCAGCTCACCGCGGGGGGCCGGAGAAAAACTGTTTTTT.

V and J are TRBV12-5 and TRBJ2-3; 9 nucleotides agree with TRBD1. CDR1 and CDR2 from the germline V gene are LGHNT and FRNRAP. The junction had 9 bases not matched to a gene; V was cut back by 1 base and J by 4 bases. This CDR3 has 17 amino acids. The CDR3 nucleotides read TGTGCTAGTGGTTTGGGTGGGACAGGGAAGGAGCCAGATACGCAGTATTTT. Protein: CASGLGGTGKEPDTQYF.

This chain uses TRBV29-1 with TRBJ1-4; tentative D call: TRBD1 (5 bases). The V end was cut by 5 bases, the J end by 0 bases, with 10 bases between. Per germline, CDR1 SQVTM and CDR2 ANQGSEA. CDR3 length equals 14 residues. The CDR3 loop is CSVKPRATNEKLFF. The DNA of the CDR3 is TGCAGCGTTAAGCCCAGGGCAACTAATGAAAAACTGTTTTTT.

CDR3 DNA: TGTGCCAGCAGTTACCCAGACTCAGATACGCAGTATTTT. This sequence encodes CASSYPDSDTQYF. The gene calls are TRBV6-5 and TRBJ2-3; D is uncertain. Trimming took 2 bases from V and 4 from J, leaving 7 bases between them. CDR1 and CDR2 from the germline V gene are MNHEY and SVGAGI. This CDR3 has 13 residues.

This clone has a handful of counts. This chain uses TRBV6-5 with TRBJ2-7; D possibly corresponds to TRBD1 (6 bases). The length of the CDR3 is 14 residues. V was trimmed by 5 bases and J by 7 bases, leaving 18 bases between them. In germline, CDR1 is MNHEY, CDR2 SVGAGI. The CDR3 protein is CASSPRQASREQYF. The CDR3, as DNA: TGTGCCAGCAGTCCGCGACAGGCTTCAAGGGAGCAGTACTTC.

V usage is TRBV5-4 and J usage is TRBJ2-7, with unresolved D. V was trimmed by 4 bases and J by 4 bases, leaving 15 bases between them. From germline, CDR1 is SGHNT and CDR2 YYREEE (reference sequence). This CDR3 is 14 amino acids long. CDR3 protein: CASSPKTNPYEQYF. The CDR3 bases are TGTGCCAGCAGCCCAAAGACAAATCCTTACGAGCAGTACTTC.

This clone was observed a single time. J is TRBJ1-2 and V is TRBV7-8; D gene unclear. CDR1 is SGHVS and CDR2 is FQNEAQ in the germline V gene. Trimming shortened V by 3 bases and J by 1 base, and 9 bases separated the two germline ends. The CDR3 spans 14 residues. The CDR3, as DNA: TGTGCCAGCAGCTTTGCTATGATTAACTATGGCTACACCTTC. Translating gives CASSFAMINYGYTF.

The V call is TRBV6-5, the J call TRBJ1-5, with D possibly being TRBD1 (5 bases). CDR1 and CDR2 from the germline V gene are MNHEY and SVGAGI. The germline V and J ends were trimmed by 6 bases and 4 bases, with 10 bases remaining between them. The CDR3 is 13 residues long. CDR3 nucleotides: TGTGCCAGCAGCTCAGGGTTGAATCAGCCCCAGCATTTT. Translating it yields CASSSGLNQPQHF.

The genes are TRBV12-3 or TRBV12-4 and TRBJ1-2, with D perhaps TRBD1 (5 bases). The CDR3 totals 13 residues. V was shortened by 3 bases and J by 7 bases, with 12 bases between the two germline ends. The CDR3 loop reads CASSFIRDVGYTF. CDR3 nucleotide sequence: TGTGCCAGCAGTTTTATCAGGGATGTTGGCTACACCTTC.

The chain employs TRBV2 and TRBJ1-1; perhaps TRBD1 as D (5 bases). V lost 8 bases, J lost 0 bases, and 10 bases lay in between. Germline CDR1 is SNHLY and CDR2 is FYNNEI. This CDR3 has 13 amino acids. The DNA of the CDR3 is TGTGCCAGCCGCTGGGGCTTGAACACTGAAGCTTTCTTT. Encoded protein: CASRWGLNTEAFF.

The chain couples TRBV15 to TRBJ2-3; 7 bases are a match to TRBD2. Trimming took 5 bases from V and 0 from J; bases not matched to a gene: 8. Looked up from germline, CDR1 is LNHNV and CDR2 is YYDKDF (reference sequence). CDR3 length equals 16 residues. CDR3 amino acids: CATSHGGGGSTDTQYF. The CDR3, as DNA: TGTGCCACCAGCCATGGAGGCGGGGGTAGCACAGATACGCAGTATTTT.